This TCR beta chain originates from a study of shared clonotypes between healthy human individuals. Some clones are missing from TCRdb's copy, which holds only in-frame ones; the method was immunoSEQ multiplex PCR. This table holds millions of clones, about 93% found once. The ends were cut back, 1 base at V and 2 bases at J, with 8 bases in the middle. Germline V gives CDR1 LNHDA, CDR2 SQIVND (reference sequence). The CDR3 runs to 14 residues. In the naive CD8 group, cells lacked CD45RO and were positively selected for CCR7, so terminally differentiated effector memory CD45RA+ cells were left out. This receptor was identified in a man younger than 30 in good health. Some clones in this sample may be carry-over from other donors' samples. The rearrangement links TRBV19 to TRBJ2-5; D not certain. Sequenced: naive CD8+ T cells from PBMCs. Written as DNA, the CDR3 is TGTGCCAGTAGTATAGGGACGGAGCAAGAGACCCAGTACTTC. It is translated as CASSIGTEQETQYF.